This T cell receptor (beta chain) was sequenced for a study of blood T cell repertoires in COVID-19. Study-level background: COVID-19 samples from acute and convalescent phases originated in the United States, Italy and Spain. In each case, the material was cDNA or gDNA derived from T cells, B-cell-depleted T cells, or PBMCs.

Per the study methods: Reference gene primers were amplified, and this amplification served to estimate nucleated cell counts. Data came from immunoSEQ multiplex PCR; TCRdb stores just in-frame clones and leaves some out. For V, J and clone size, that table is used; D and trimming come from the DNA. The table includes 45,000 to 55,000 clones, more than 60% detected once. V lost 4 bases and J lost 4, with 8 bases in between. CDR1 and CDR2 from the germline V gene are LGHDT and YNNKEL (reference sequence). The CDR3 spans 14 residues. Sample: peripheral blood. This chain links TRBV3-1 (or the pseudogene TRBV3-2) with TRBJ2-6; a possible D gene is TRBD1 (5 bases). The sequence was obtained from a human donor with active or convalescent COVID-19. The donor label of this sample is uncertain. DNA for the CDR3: TGTGCCAGCAGCCTCAGGGCCGGGGCCAACGTCCTGACTTTC. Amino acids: CASSLRAGANVLTF.